This note documents a single TCR beta chain sequence. In this sample, this clone turned up many times. The specificity of this receptor is unknown. No base-level quality is on record; no much larger clone is a single base apart. The data originate from a study of metastatic and nonmetastatic thyroid tumors (dated by TCRdb to 2019 to 2021). For the study in its entirety: Repertoires from peripheral blood and from tumor or nodule tissue samples of malignant and benign thyroid patients were compared.

Before undergoing thyroid surgery, none of the patients had been given any kind of treatment. Using T-cell receptor beta sequencing, the researchers looked back retrospectively at clinical samples from patients, gathered between about 2011 and 2019. From the germline V gene, CDR1 is MGHRA and CDR2 is YSYEKL. Trimming removed 4 bases from V and 0 bases from J, leaving 13 bases between the germline ends. Spanning cysteine to phenylalanine, the CDR3 consists of 17 amino acids. The sequence is cut down to CDR3 DNA, 51 bases in frame from base 1. What the study reported, not specific to this receptor: In both blood and tumor samples, malignant tumors were reported to have significantly higher TCR beta diversity than benign nodules.

Library creation used PCR. Instrument on record: Illumina HiSeq 4000. High-throughput sequencing was used to profile the TCR beta-chain CDR3 region of every patient. For the original study's pipeline: The researchers built a classifier to tell apart papillary thyroid cancer patients with distant metastasis, based on CDR3 differences among clinicopathological groups. Repertoire diversity was assessed with the Shannon index, and tumor-blood repertoire similarity with the Morisita-Horn index. TCRdb reanalyzed the raw reads on its own, using fastp at Q25 for trimming and MiXCR for clone calling, and kept in-frame beta chains. The V and J calls follow TCRdb's processing rather than the paper's. This sample comprises about 15,000 clones, roughly 32% of them detected only once. The ten biggest clones cover roughly 7% of the sample.

The specimen sequenced was tumor tissue. The chain uses TRBV4-1 and TRBJ2-6; no confident D gene assignment can be made. The receptor comes from a female donor with papillary thyroid cancer or a benign thyroid nodule (not recorded which). Some clones in this sample may be carry-over from other donors' samples. For the CDR3, the sequence is CASSPTQAASGANVLTF. The DNA is as follows: TGCGCCAGCAGCCCTACGCAGGCGGCCTCTGGGGCCAACGTCCTGACTTTC.